A selection of T cell receptor beta chains follows, all from one sample in a study of T cell responses to AZD1222 COVID-19 vaccine. The method was immunoSEQ multiplex PCR; TCRdb's version includes in-frame clones alone and lacks a portion of them. The sample lists 120,000 or so clones; around 84% were seen once. The input for sequencing was peripheral blood, taken 28 days after the second AZD1222 dose. The receptors were sampled from an adult who received the AZD1222 COVID-19 vaccine. CDR3s leave out the opening cysteine and the closing phenylalanine or tryptophan.

j_gene: TRBJ2-1; v_gene: TRBV5-1; CDR3aa: ASSDFSSYNEQF
j_gene: TRBJ1-2; v_gene: TRBV28; CDR3aa: ASSRGQTYNYGYT
j_gene: TRBJ1-5; v_gene: TRBV6-6; CDR3aa: ASSYGGQGSQPQH
j_gene: TRBJ1-6; v_gene: TRBV6-4; CDR3aa: ASRTGLGNSPLH
j_gene: TRBJ1-2; v_gene: TRBV7-9; CDR3aa: ASQSIYGYT
j_gene: TRBJ2-5; v_gene: TRBV28; CDR3aa: ASSLWLQETQY
j_gene: TRBJ2-5; v_gene: TRBV27; CDR3aa: ASTVAGGQETQY
j_gene: TRBJ2-2; v_gene: TRBV20-1; CDR3aa: SASDMSASGTGELF
j_gene: TRBJ2-1; v_gene: TRBV2; CDR3aa: ASSASPGTPIF
j_gene: TRBJ2-1; v_gene: TRBV7-2; CDR3aa: ASSLALPSSYNEQF
j_gene: TRBJ1-4; v_gene: TRBV7-2; CDR3aa: ASSPGNKEKLF
j_gene: TRBJ1-5; v_gene: TRBV2; CDR3aa: ASSEADLSRDRSNQPQH
j_gene: TRBJ1-4; v_gene: TRBV4-2; CDR3aa: ASSQGGNRGNEKLF
j_gene: TRBJ1-2; v_gene: TRBV6-1; CDR3aa: ASSEGQYYGYT
j_gene: TRBJ2-1; v_gene: TRBV5-4; CDR3aa: ASSSRLAGVNNEQF
j_gene: TRBJ1-5; v_gene: TRBV19; CDR3aa: ASSPRGLSLNQPQH
j_gene: TRBJ1-1; v_gene: TRBV10-3; CDR3aa: AISEVRSNTEAF
j_gene: TRBJ1-1; v_gene: TRBV7-3; CDR3aa: ASTPGGGSTEAF
j_gene: TRBJ2-1; v_gene: TRBV5-1; CDR3aa: ASSPGQRYNEQF
j_gene: TRBJ1-5; v_gene: TRBV4-3; CDR3aa: ASSQARDQPQH
j_gene: TRBJ1-5; v_gene: TRBV10-3; CDR3aa: AISAGNQPQH
j_gene: TRBJ2-4; v_gene: TRBV18; CDR3aa: ASSSQTRPIQY
j_gene: TRBJ1-2; v_gene: TRBV4-3; CDR3aa: ASSQAMAGLNGYT
j_gene: TRBJ1-3; v_gene: TRBV5-5; CDR3aa: ASSLDGSPGWNTIY
j_gene: TRBJ1-6; v_gene: TRBV27; CDR3aa: ASSLGASNSPLH
j_gene: TRBJ2-1; v_gene: TRBV28; CDR3aa: ASSLRGRGGSYNEQF
j_gene: TRBJ1-6; v_gene: TRBV3-1/TRBV3-2; CDR3aa: ASSQAHRDSPLH
j_gene: TRBJ1-2; v_gene: TRBV3-1/TRBV3-2; CDR3aa: ASSQGGQGNYGYT
j_gene: TRBJ1-2; v_gene: TRBV27; CDR3aa: ASSHRGIDGYT
j_gene: TRBJ2-1; v_gene: TRBV7-8; CDR3aa: ASSSGTAYSSYNEQF
j_gene: TRBJ1-1; v_gene: TRBV7-9; CDR3aa: ASSLRETEAF
j_gene: TRBJ1-2; v_gene: TRBV6-5; CDR3aa: ASSPGTGNYGYT
j_gene: TRBJ1-1; v_gene: TRBV19; CDR3aa: ASSPRAFPYTEAF
j_gene: TRBJ2-3; v_gene: TRBV29-1; CDR3aa: SVEDRGKGNTQY
j_gene: TRBJ1-5; v_gene: TRBV6-2/TRBV6-3; CDR3aa: ASSYIYGGPGNQPQH
j_gene: TRBJ1-2; v_gene: TRBV7-8; CDR3aa: ASSFDGNYGYT
j_gene: TRBJ1-2; v_gene: TRBV10-1; CDR3aa: ASSEWTDGGYT
j_gene: TRBJ1-1; v_gene: TRBV11-2; CDR3aa: ASSQTVNTEAF
j_gene: TRBJ2-5; v_gene: TRBV5-4; CDR3aa: ASSLRGAEKTQY
j_gene: TRBJ1-6; v_gene: TRBV27; CDR3aa: ASSRPGTVPNALH
j_gene: TRBJ1-4; v_gene: TRBV21-1; CDR3aa: ASSKRQNEKLF
j_gene: TRBJ2-7; v_gene: TRBV19; CDR3aa: ASSNAGTSYEQY
j_gene: TRBJ2-3; v_gene: TRBV9; CDR3aa: ASSEGGELTDTQY